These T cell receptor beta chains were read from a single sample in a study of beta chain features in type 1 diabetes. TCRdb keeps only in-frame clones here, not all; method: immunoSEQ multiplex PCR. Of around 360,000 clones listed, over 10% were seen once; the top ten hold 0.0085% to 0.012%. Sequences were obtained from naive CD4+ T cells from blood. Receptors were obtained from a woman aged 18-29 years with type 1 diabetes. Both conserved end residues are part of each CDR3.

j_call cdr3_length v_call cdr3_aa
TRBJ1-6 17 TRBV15 CATSREEGLISNSPLHF
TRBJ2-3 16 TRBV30 CAWRPGGSGITDTQYF
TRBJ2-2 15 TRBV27 CASSLTTGATGELFF
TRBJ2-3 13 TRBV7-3 CASSLNGVSAQYF
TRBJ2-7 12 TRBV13 CASSLGSTEQYF
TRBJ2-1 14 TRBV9 CASSRGGSYNEQFF
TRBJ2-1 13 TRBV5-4 CASSSLGRHEQFF
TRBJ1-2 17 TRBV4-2 CASSQDEGVGSSGGYTF
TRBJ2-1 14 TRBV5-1 CASSLAGANNEQFF
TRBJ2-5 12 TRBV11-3 CASSRPGETQYF
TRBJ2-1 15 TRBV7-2 CASSLAPTVYNEQFF
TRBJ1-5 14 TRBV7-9 CASSPGTDNQPQHF
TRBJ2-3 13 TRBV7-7 CASSGTGTDTQYF
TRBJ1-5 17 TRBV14 CASSSTFKETSNQPQHF
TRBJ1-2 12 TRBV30 CAWSQPGNGYTF
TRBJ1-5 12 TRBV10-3 CAISVGGQPQHF
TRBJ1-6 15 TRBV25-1 CASSPLGRDNSPLHF
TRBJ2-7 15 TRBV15 CATSPWLGGIYEQYF
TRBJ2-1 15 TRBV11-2 CASSAGTGSYNEQFF
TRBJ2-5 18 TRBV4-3 CASSQDAGYRVATGAQYF
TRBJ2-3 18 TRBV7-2 CASSLRATSGDYTDTQYF
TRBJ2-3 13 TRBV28 CASRGQGTDTQYF
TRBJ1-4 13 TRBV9 CASSDRPNEKLFF
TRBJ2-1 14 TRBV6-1 CASSEQGSYNEQFF
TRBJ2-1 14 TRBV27 CASSFLAGNLEQFF
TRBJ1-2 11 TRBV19 CASSYGPGYTF
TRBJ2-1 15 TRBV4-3 CASSQEGSSYNEQFF
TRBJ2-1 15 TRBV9 CASSPEPQVYNEQFF
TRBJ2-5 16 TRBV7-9 CASSLGASGGVETQYF
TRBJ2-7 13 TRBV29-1 CSVARTSGYEQYF
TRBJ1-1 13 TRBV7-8 CASRNSRDRGGRW
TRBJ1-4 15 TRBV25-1 CASSVLTGANEKLFF
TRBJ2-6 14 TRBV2 CASRRVSGANVLTF
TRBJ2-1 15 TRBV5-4 CASSLGPSSYNEQFF
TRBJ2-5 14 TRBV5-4 CASSLVGGEGTQYF
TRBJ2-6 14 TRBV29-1 CSADQGYGANVLTF
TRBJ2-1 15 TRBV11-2 CASSLGPGGYNEQFF
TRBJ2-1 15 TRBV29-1 CSVEDGGARSNEQFF
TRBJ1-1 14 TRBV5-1 CASSQGAGGPEAFF
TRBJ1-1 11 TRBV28 CASSFITEAFF
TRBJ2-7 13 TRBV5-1 CASSFDSSYEQYF
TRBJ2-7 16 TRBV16 CASSQSVGQGRYEQYF
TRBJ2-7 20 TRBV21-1 CASSNPSSGKWTTFGHEQYF
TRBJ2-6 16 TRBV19 CASGTAKISGANVLTF
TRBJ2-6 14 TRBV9 CASSVGGAGQALTF
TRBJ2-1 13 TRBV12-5 CASAGGSYNEQFF
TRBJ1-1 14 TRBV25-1 CASSAPGGFTEAFF
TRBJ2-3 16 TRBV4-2 CASSSTRGQGTDTQYF
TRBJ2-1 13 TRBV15 CATDGQGYNEQFF
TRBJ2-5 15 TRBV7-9 CASSLVLGLVETQYF
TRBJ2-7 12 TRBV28 CASSHTSSEQYF
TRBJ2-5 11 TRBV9 CASSGEGTQYF
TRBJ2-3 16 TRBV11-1 CASSPQTSGGDHTQYF
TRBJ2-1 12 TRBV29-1 CSVVGVGHEQFF